The T cell receptor beta chain described here comes from a study of T cells in Graves' hyperthyroidism and ophthalmopathy. The CDR3 is 15 amino acids. Germline V gene lookup returns CDR1 DFQATT and CDR2 SNEGSKA (reference sequence). Trimming left V 2 bases short and J 1 base short, with 14 bases between. The sample holds many counts of this clonotype. Subjects aged 18 to 65 presented with newly diagnosed hyperthyroidism of less than 2 months' duration. RNA transcripts gave rise to amplified TCR beta CDR3 regions. TCR CDR3 underwent first-round RT-PCR with the HTBI primer set. TCRdb redid the calling of the multiplex PCR reads with MiXCR, one entry per CDR3 protein. This table has about 320,000 distinct CDR3 sequences, 16% appearing once.

Sequencing input: blood. The chain carries TRBV20-1 and TRBJ1-1, with D tentatively TRBD1 (5 bases). The receptor was isolated from a man younger than 45 with Graves' hyperthyroidism. CDR3 nucleotide sequence: TGCAGTGCTAGACCGGACGGGACGGGGAACACTGAAGCTTTCTTT. As protein: CSARPDGTGNTEAFF.